Included here is one TCR beta chain sequence, with context. These data belong to a study of shared T cell receptors in the human thymus. Some clones are missing from TCRdb's copy, which holds only in-frame ones; the method was immunoSEQ multiplex PCR. The top ten hold about 0.014% of the sample, which has almost 550,000 clones, approximately 80% seen once. The sample was also reused in another study, on human thymus T cells.

The TCR originated in a boy in the first two years of life with a congenital heart defect. The sample was thymocytes.

The CDR3 coding sequence is TGTGCCAGCAGTGAATGGGTCGCCAGGGCCAGCAATCAGCCCCAGCATTTT. Translated: CASSEWVARASNQPQHF. The chain links TRBV6-1 to TRBJ1-5, with D possibly TRBD1 on 5 matching bases. CDR3 length equals 17 residues. Germline V gene data show CDR1 as MNHNS and CDR2 as SASEGT. Trimming removed 2 bases at V and 1 base at J, with 15 bases between.